This T cell receptor (beta chain) was captured in a study of ipilimumab plus nivolumab after autologous stem cell transplantation. The wider study: The DLBCL cohort had primary refractory and relapsed disease, with 18-month progression-free survival of approximately 83% and 30%.

Sequenced by immunoSEQ multiplex PCR; TCRdb stores in-frame clones only, minus some. The profile shows about 83,000 clones, 83% of them singletons. Patients got ipilimumab 1 mg/kg beginning 14 to 28 days post-transplant. Dosing: nivolumab 3 mg/kg IV, weeks 1, 4, 7, 10, then every two weeks to week 26. With regard to this clone: As yet, its antigen is unknown.

Germline V gene lookup returns CDR1 SNHLY and CDR2 FYNNEI. The CDR3 is 12 residues long. V gave up 6 bases and J gave up 1 base, with 6 bases separating them. Findings and caveats of the study: The authors say TCR, Treg and microbiome findings warrant further study.

The receptor was derived from a male donor with diffuse large B-cell lymphoma. The material sequenced was PBMCs, taken in a trial of ipilimumab plus nivolumab as post-transplant consolidation. The chain has TRBV2 and TRBJ1-1; D is unresolved. The CDR3 here is CASRTRNTEAFF. The CDR3 bases are TGTGCCAGCAGAACGAGGAACACTGAAGCTTTCTTT.